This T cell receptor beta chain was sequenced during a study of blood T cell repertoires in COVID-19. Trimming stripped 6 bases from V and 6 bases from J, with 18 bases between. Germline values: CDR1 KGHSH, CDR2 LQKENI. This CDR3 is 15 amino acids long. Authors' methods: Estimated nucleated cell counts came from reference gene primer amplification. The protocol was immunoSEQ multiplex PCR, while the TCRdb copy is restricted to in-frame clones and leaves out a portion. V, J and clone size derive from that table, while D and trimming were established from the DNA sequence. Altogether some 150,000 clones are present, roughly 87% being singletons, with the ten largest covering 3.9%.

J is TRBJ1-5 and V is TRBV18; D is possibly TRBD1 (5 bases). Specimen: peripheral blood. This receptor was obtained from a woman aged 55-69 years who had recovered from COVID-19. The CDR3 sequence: CASSPTGTVVQPQHF. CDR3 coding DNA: TGTGCCAGCTCCCCAACCGGGACTGTTGTTCAGCCCCAGCATTTT. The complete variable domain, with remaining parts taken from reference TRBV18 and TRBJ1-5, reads NAGVMQNPRHLVRRRGQEARLRCSPMKGHSHVYWYRQLPEEGLKFMVYLQKENIIDESGMPKERFSAEFPKEGPSILRIQQVVRGDSAAYFCASSPTGTVVQPQHFGDGTRLSIL.